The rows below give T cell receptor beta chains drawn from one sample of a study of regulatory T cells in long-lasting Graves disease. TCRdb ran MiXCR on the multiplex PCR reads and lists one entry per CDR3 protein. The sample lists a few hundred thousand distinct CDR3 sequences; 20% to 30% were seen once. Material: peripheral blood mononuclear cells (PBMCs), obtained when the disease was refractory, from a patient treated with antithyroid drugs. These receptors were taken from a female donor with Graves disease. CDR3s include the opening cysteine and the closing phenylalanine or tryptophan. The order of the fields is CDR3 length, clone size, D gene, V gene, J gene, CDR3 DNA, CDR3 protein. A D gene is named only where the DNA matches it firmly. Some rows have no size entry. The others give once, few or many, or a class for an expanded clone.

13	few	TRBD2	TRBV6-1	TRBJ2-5	TGTGCCAGCAGGGCACTAGCGGGGGAGACCCAGTACTTC	CASRALAGETQYF
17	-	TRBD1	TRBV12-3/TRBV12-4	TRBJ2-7	TGTGCCAGCAGTTTTAGTCCGGGACAGGGCTTCTCCTGCGAGCAGTACTTC	CASSFSPGQGFSCEQYF
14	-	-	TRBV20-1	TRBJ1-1	TGCAGTGCCAAACAGGGACAAGAGAACACTGAAGCTTTCTTT	CSAKQGQENTEAFF
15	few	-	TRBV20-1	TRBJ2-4	TGCAGTGCTAGAGCTGGTGGTGGTAGCGGAAACATTCAGTACTTC	CSARAGGGSGNIQYF
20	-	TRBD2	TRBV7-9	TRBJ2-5	TGTGCCAGCAGTCCGGATGTTGAACTAGCGGGAGGGGGGTACCAAGAGACCCAGTACTTC	CASSPDVELAGGGYQETQYF
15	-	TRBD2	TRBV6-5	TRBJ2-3	TGTGCCAGCAGTTACTCGAGGACTAGCTGGGATACGCAGTATTTT	CASSYSRTSWDTQYF
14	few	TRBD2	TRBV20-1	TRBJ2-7	TGCAGTGCTAGCGGACTAGCGGGAGATTACGAGCAGTACTTC	CSASGLAGDYEQYF
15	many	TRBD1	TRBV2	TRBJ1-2	TGTGCCAGCAGTGAAGGACAGGGCCTTCGATATGGCTACACCTTC	CASSEGQGLRYGYTF
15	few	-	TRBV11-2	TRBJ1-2	TGTGCCAGCAGCTCCGACAGGCATGAGTCCTATGGCTACACCTTC	CASSSDRHESYGYTF
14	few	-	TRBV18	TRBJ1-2	TGTGCCAGCTCACCAACGGCCTCGGGCTATGGCTACACCTTC	CASSPTASGYGYTF
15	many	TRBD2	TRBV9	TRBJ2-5	TGTGCCAGCAGCCTGACTAGCCGCACGTCTGAGACCCAGTACTTC	CASSLTSRTSETQYF
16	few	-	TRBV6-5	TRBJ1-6	TGTGCCAGCAGTTACTCGAAAGGGAGGAGTAATTCACCCCTCCACTTT	CASSYSKGRSNSPLHF
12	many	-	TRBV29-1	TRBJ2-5	TGCAGCGTTCCTGTGGGGCGGGAGACCCAGTACTTC	CSVPVGRETQYF
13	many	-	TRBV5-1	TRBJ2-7	TGCGCCAGCAGCTTATCCAGTCAGTACGAGCAGTACTTC	CASSLSSQYEQYF
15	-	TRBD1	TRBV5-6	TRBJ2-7	TGTGCCAGCAGCTTGGCCGGACAGGGATCGGAAGAGCAGTACTTC	CASSLAGQGSEEQYF
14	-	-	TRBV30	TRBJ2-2	TGTGCCTGGAGTAAGGGGAGTAGCACCGGGGAGCTGTTTTTT	CAWSKGSSTGELFF
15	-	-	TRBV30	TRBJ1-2	TGTGCCTGGAGTGTACCCCCAGGATATCACTATGGCTACACCTTC	CAWSVPPGYHYGYTF
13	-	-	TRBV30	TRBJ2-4	TGTGCCTGGAGGGGACACGCCAAAAACATTCAGTACTTC	CAWRGHAKNIQYF
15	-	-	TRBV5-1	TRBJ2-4	TGCGCCAGCAGCCCAACCCTTTCCGGGAGTCCGAATAAGTACTTC	CASSPTLSGSPNKYF
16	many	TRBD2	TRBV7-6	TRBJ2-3	TGTGCCAGCAGCCACCCCCGAGGACTAGCAACAGATACGCAGTATTTT	CASSHPRGLATDTQYF
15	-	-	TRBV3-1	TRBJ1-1	TGTGCCAGCAGCCCCCGGACGCCCTCGAACACTGAAGCTTTCTTT	CASSPRTPSNTEAFF
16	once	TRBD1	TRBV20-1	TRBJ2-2	TGCAGTGCTAGAGTGTTTATGGGACAGGGGCTTCCCGAGCTGTTTTTT	CSARVFMGQGLPELFF
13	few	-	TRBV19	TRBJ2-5	TGTGCCAGTAGTACCGGGACCAGGGAGGCCCAGTACTTC	CASSTGTREAQYF
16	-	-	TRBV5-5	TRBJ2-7	TGTGCCAGCAGCCCCCAACCGGGACCCTCCTCCTACGAGCAGTACTTC	CASSPQPGPSSYEQYF
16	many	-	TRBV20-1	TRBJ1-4	TGCAGTGCTAGCCGGGATTTCGGGGCAACTAATGAAAAACTGTTTTTT	CSASRDFGATNEKLFF
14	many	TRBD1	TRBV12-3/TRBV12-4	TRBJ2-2	TGTGCCAGCAGACCCACAGGGGTGGACGGGGAGCTGTTTTTT	CASRPTGVDGELFF
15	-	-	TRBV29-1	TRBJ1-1	TGCAGCGTTGATGGGGGGCTTTTAACGCCACCTGAAGCTTTCTTT	CSVDGGLLTPPEAFF
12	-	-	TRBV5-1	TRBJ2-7	TGCGCCAGCAAAAAGGATCGCTACGAGCAGTACTTC	CASKKDRYEQYF
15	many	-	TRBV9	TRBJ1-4	TGTGCCAGCAGCGTAGCGGCAAGCGGTAGTGAAAAACTGTTTTTT	CASSVAASGSEKLFF
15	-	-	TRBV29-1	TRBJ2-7	TGCAGCGTTGGAAACCCATCTAGCACCCTCTACGAGCAGTACTTC	CSVGNPSSTLYEQYF
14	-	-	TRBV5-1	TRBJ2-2	TGCGCCAGCATCATGGAGGCAGCGTCCGGGGAGCTGTTTTTT	CASIMEAASGELFF
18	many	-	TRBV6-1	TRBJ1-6	TGTGCCAGCAGTCCCCCCCGTCGGGGAAGCTCCTATAATTCACCCCTCCACTTT	CASSPPRRGSSYNSPLHF
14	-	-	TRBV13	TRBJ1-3	TGTGCCAGCAGCTTTTGGCAGTCTGGAAACACCATATATTTT	CASSFWQSGNTIYF
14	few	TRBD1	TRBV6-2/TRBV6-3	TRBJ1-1	TGTGCCAGCAGTTTGGGACAGGGGGACACTGAAGCTTTCTTT	CASSLGQGDTEAFF
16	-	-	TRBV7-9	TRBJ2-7	TGTGCCTGCAGCCCTCGTGTAGGAGGGATATCCTACGAGCAGTACTTC	CACSPRVGGISYEQYF
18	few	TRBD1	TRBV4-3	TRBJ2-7	TGCGCCAGCAGCCAATTTGGGACAGGAGGGGTAGCAGGCTACGAGCAGTACTTC	CASSQFGTGGVAGYEQYF
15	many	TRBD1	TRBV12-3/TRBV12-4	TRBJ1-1	TGTGCCAGCAGTCCGAGACAGGGAGCGAACACTGAAGCTTTCTTT	CASSPRQGANTEAFF
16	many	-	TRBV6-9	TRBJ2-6	TGTGCCAGCAGTTACTTGGGACACTCTGGGGCCAACGTCCTGACTTTC	CASSYLGHSGANVLTF
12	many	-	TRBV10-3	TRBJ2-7	TGTGCCATCAGTGAACAGGGCGGCGAGCAGTACTTC	CAISEQGGEQYF